This entry describes one T cell receptor (beta chain). Assay execution took place at the deep level. Method: immunoSEQ multiplex PCR; TCRdb's copy keeps in-frame clones and lacks some. The sample has millions of clones; more than 90% are singletons. These data belong to a study of shared clonotypes between healthy human individuals. CDR1 is GTSNPN, CDR2 SVGIG, per germline (reference sequence). The CDR3 totals 13 residues. V gave up 2 bases and J gave up 9 bases, with 14 bases separating them. The receptor's source is a man in his late teens or twenties in good health. Sequencing input: naive CD4+ T cells sorted from blood. As for subset: CD45RA+ positively selected. V is TRBV30 and J is TRBJ1-5; no clear D. The CDR3 DNA is TGTGCCTGGAGTTCGGGTCCAGCGGGGCCCCAGCATTTT. Translating it yields CAWSSGPAGPQHF.